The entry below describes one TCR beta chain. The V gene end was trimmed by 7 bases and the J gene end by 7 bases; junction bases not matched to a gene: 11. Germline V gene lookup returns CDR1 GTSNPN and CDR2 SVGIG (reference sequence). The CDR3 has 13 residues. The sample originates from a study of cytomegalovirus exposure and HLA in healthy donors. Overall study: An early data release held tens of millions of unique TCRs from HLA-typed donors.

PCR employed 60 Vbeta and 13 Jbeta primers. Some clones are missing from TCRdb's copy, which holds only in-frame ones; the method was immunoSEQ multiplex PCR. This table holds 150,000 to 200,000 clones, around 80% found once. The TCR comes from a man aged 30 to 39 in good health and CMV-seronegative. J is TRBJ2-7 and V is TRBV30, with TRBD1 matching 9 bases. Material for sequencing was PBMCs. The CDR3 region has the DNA TGTGCCTCGATGACAGGGGGATTAGAAGAGCAGTACTTC. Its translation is CASMTGGLEEQYF.